This T cell receptor (beta chain) was recovered during a study of shared clonotypes between healthy human individuals. CDR3 size: 15 residues. Germline CDR1 is SGDLS and CDR2 is YYNGEE. V was trimmed by 4 bases and J by 4 bases, leaving 14 bases between them. Sequencing was performed with immunoSEQ multiplex PCR; in TCRdb, only in-frame clones are kept and a portion is missing. The repertoire holds about 120,000 clones, around 68% seen once, with roughly 24% in the top ten. Sequencing used memory CD8+ T cells sorted from blood. Subset defined: CD45RO+ cells pooled with CCR7-negative TemRA cells. The rearrangement uses TRBV9 and TRBJ2-2, with a weak D call TRBD2 (6 bases). The TCR originated in a woman in her twenties or thirties in good health. CDR3 nucleotides: TGTGCCAGCAGCCTGGGCGGGGTCGGCACCGGGGAGCTGTTTTTT. This codes for CASSLGGVGTGELFF.